This is a list of T cell receptor beta chains from one sample in a study of blood T cell repertoires in COVID-19. This table comes from immunoSEQ multiplex PCR, and its TCRdb copy is limited to in-frame clones, with some not included. The table lists hundreds of thousands of clones, 88% of them singletons. The sequenced sample was peripheral blood. The receptor source for this set is a young woman with COVID-19, enrolled during active disease. Both conserved end residues are part of each CDR3. D genes are given only for firm matches. Where a row states a size, it is once, few, many or the class of an expanded clone; other rows omit it.

size	V	J	D	CDR3	DNA
-	TRBV14	TRBJ2-1	TRBD2	CASSLRRGASGSNEQFF	TGTGCCAGCAGCCTCAGAAGGGGTGCTAGCGGGAGCAATGAGCAGTTCTTC
-	TRBV7-2	TRBJ2-5	-	CASSSGAETQYF	TGTGCCAGCAGCTCTGGGGCGGAGACCCAGTACTTC
-	TRBV29-1	TRBJ2-1	TRBD2	CSAGGAASGYNEQFF	TGCAGCGCTGGCGGGGCGGCTAGCGGGTACAATGAGCAGTTCTTC
-	TRBV6-2/TRBV6-3	TRBJ1-1	-	CASSSDMRNTEAFF	TGTGCCAGCAGCTCAGACATGAGAAACACTGAAGCTTTCTTT
-	TRBV6-5	TRBJ2-5	TRBD2	CASSPTSGGTRTQYF	TGTGCCAGCAGTCCGACTAGCGGGGGGACAAGGACCCAGTACTTC
-	TRBV7-8	TRBJ2-1	TRBD1	CASSQTGQGLTEQFF	TGTGCCAGCAGCCAAACGGGACAGGGTTTGACTGAGCAGTTCTTC
-	TRBV28	TRBJ2-1	TRBD2	CASSPYPVASGGPRNEQFF	TGTGCCAGCAGCCCCTACCCGGTGGCCAGCGGGGGGCCGAGGAATGAGCAGTTCTTC
-	TRBV29-1	TRBJ1-5	-	CSVGREGQPQHF	TGCAGCGTAGGAAGGGAGGGCCAGCCCCAGCATTTT
-	TRBV20-1	TRBJ1-2	-	CSASGTTNYGYTF	TGCAGTGCTAGTGGAACAACTAACTATGGCTACACCTTC
-	TRBV10-2	TRBJ2-3	-	CASSVQGTDTQYF	TGCGCCAGCAGCGTGCAGGGCACAGATACGCAGTATTTT
-	TRBV10-3	TRBJ2-1	TRBD2	CAISESGGRGDNEQFF	TGTGCCATCAGTGAGTCTGGGGGGAGGGGAGACAATGAGCAGTTCTTC
-	TRBV4-3	TRBJ2-7	TRBD1	CASSQDSTGRISEQYF	TGCGCCAGCAGCCAAGACTCGACAGGGCGGATCTCCGAGCAGTACTTC
-	TRBV24-1	TRBJ2-5	-	CATSVQNQETQYF	TGTGCCACCAGTGTTCAGAACCAAGAGACCCAGTACTTC
-	TRBV6-4	TRBJ2-1	TRBD2	CASSDLGLAGVNEQFF	TGTGCCAGCAGTGACCTCGGACTAGCGGGGGTTAATGAGCAGTTCTTC
-	TRBV9	TRBJ2-1	TRBD2	CASSPRQRGDYNEQFF	TGTGCCAGCAGCCCCCGCCAGCGGGGAGACTACAATGAGCAGTTCTTC
-	TRBV11-2	TRBJ1-2	-	CASSSGYGYGYTF	TGTGCCAGCAGCTCAGGGTATGGCTATGGCTACACCTTC
-	TRBV19	TRBJ2-5	-	CASSMRRQAGETQYF	TGTGCCAGTAGTATGCGAAGACAGGCTGGGGAGACCCAGTACTTC
-	TRBV20-1	TRBJ1-5	-	CSASGSDLSSQPQHF	TGCAGTGCTAGTGGGAGCGACCTCTCCAGTCAGCCCCAGCATTTT
-	TRBV10-3	TRBJ2-2	-	CAISEWGENTGELFF	TGTGCCATCAGTGAGTGGGGGGAGAACACCGGGGAGCTGTTTTTT
-	TRBV10-3	TRBJ2-3	-	CAISVGPSTDTQYF	TGTGCCATCAGTGTGGGGCCTAGCACAGATACGCAGTATTTT
-	TRBV10-2	TRBJ1-1	-	CASSVGVEAFF	TGCGCCAGCAGTGTAGGGGTTGAAGCTTTCTTT
-	TRBV5-1	TRBJ2-3	TRBD1	CASTRQGYTGTDTQYF	TGCGCCAGCACCCGACAGGGATATACGGGCACAGATACGCAGTATTTT
-	TRBV2	TRBJ2-3	-	CASPGDGVTNPSTDTQYF	TGTGCCAGCCCGGGGGACGGAGTGACGAATCCTAGCACAGATACGCAGTATTTT
-	TRBV3-1/TRBV3-2	TRBJ2-7	TRBD2	CASSQAVASSGGSYEQYF	TGTGCCAGCAGCCAAGCGGTGGCCTCTAGCGGGGGCTCCTACGAGCAGTACTTC
-	TRBV2	TRBJ2-1	TRBD2	CASSEVAGGPGASNEQFF	TGTGCCAGCAGTGAAGTAGCGGGAGGGCCGGGGGCCTCCAATGAGCAGTTCTTC
-	TRBV3-1/TRBV3-2	TRBJ2-3	TRBD2	CASSLKVLAGGLGTDTQYF	TGTGCCAGCAGCCTCAAGGTCCTAGCGGGGGGGCTGGGCACAGATACGCAGTATTTT
-	TRBV6-2/TRBV6-3	TRBJ2-5	-	CASSYSSSRETQYF	TGTGCCAGCAGTTACTCGTCTAGCAGAGAGACCCAGTACTTC
few	TRBV6-6	TRBJ2-6	-	CASRGPGANVLTF	TGTGCCAGCAGGGGGCCTGGGGCCAACGTCCTGACTTTC
-	TRBV6-6	TRBJ1-6	TRBD1	CASSSQGGKDSPLHF	TGTGCCAGCAGTTCCCAGGGGGGAAAGGATTCACCCCTCCACTTT
-	TRBV7-8	TRBJ2-3	TRBD2	CASSSGTSGTTDTQYF	TGTGCCAGCAGCTCCGGGACTAGCGGTACCACAGATACGCAGTATTTT
-	TRBV2	TRBJ2-3	TRBD2	CASSRFSGGDTDTQYF	TGTGCCAGCAGTCGCTTTAGCGGGGGAGACACAGATACGCAGTATTTT
-	TRBV30	TRBJ2-3	TRBD2	CAWRLAGVADTQYF	TGTGCCTGGAGGCTAGCGGGAGTCGCAGATACGCAGTATTTT
-	TRBV11-2	TRBJ2-1	-	CASSLERLTYNEQFF	TGTGCCAGCAGCTTAGAGCGACTAACCTACAATGAGCAGTTCTTC
-	TRBV5-1	TRBJ2-4	-	CASSLETGRINIQYF	TGCGCCAGCAGCTTGGAGACAGGGAGGATAAACATTCAGTACTTC
-	TRBV19	TRBJ1-2	-	CASTYGLYGYTF	TGTGCCAGCACGTACGGTCTATATGGCTACACCTTC
-	TRBV10-3	TRBJ2-7	TRBD1	CAISAGTGGSEQYF	TGTGCCATCAGTGCAGGGACAGGGGGCTCCGAGCAGTACTTC
-	TRBV7-6	TRBJ2-3	TRBD2	CASSPSGGGSDTQYF	TGTGCCAGCAGCCCGAGCGGGGGAGGCTCAGATACGCAGTATTTT
-	TRBV28	TRBJ2-1	-	CASTPLTGYGLGYEQFF	TGTGCCAGCACCCCCTTAACGGGGTATGGGCTGGGCTATGAGCAGTTCTTC
-	TRBV11-2	TRBJ2-3	TRBD2	CASSLDYGLAGSTTDTQYF	TGTGCCAGCAGCTTAGATTACGGGCTAGCGGGGAGTACCACAGATACGCAGTATTTT
-	TRBV7-2	TRBJ2-7	-	CASSLATGLVYEQYF	TGTGCCAGCAGCTTAGCCACAGGGCTGGTCTACGAGCAGTACTTC